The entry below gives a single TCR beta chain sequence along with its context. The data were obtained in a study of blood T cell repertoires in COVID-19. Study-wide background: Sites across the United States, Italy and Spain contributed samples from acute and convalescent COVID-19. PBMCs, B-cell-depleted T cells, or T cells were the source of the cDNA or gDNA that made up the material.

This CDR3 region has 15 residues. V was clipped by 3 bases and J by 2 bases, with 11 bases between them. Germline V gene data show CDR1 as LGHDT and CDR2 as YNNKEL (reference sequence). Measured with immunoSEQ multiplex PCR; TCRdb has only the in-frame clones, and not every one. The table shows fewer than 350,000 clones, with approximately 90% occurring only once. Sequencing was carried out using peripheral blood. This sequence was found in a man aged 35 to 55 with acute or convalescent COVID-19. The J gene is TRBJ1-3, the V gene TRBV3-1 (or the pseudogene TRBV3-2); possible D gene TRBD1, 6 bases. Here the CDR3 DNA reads TGTGCCAGCAGCCAGCTTCAGGGGACTGGAAACACCATATATTTT. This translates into CASSQLQGTGNTIYF.